This entry lists 32 T cell receptor beta chains sequenced from one sample in a study of blood T cells in healthy people across ages. Then a second PCR, running roughly 7 to 11 cycles, was carried out with a sample-barcoded 5' primer and a J-beta primer mix. TCRdb processed the 5' RACE reads anew with MiXCR; each CDR3 protein has one entry. The table lists around 2 million distinct CDR3 sequences, more than 35% of them singletons, with 20% to 25% in the top ten. Sequenced sample: blood. The receptors derive from a human donor in good health.

The chain joins TRBV20-1 to TRBJ2-6, with 11 bases identical to TRBD1. J gave up 0 bases and V 6 bases, and 4 bases lay outside the gene matches. This CDR3 spans 16 amino acids. Germline V gives CDR1 DFQATT, CDR2 SNEGSKA (reference sequence). The CDR3 region is CSAGQGALSGANVLTF. CDR3 DNA sequence: TGCAGTGCAGGACAGGGGGCCCTCTCTGGGGCCAACGTCCTGACTTTC.

This clonotype was seen more than once but under ten times. The chain joins TRBV28 to TRBJ2-7; TRBD1 matches at 11 bases. The CDR3 contains 16 residues. The germline gives CDR1 MDHEN, CDR2 SYDVKM. After removal of 5 bases from V and 3 bases from J, the junction contained 9 bases not matched to a gene. The CDR3 DNA reads TGTGCCAGCAGTATCCTCGTAGGGACAGGGGGCTACGAGCAGTACTTC. Its protein is CASSILVGTGGYEQYF.

J is TRBJ2-1 and V is TRBV5-5, with D perhaps matching TRBD1 or TRBD2 (5 bases each). Germline assignment: CDR1 SGHKS and CDR2 YYEKEE (reference sequence). V dropped 1 base and J dropped 7 bases, with 12 bases sitting between them. The CDR3 sequence is 14 residues long. The CDR3 DNA reads TGTGCCAGCAGCTTGTCAGGGAGCTTTAATGAGCAGTTCTTC. Amino acid sequence: CASSLSGSFNEQFF.

There are a few counts of this clonotype. This chain connects TRBV12-3 or TRBV12-4 to TRBJ1-2, with D tentatively TRBD1 (5 bases). This CDR3 has 15 residues. Trimming took off 6 bases at V and 8 bases at J, with 22 bases between the two ends. CDR3 sequence: CASSPGRGLGDGYTF. Written as DNA, the CDR3 is TGTGCCAGCAGCCCAGGTCGGGGCCTGGGGGACGGCTACACCTTC.

J is TRBJ2-3 and V is TRBV10-3, with 8 bases that match TRBD1. The junction had 4 bases not matched to a gene; V was cut back by 2 bases and J by 0 bases. This CDR3 comprises 16 residues. Germline V gives CDR1 ENHRY, CDR2 SYGVKD. The CDR3 region is CAISEGDRTSTDTQYF. The CDR3 nucleotides are TGTGCCATCAGTGAGGGGGACAGGACAAGCACAGATACGCAGTATTTT.

V gene TRBV20-1 combines with J gene TRBJ2-3; D is uncertain. This CDR3 has 15 residues. The germline gives CDR1 DFQATT, CDR2 SNEGSKA (reference sequence). Trimming stripped 0 bases from V and 0 bases from J, with 10 bases between. CDR3 in DNA: TGCAGTGCTAGAGATCCCTCTTATAGCACAGATACGCAGTATTTT. This encodes CSARDPSYSTDTQYF.

Concerning this clonotype itself: A read error may produce the germline difference seen at one junction end. The chain employs TRBV11-2 and TRBJ1-1; D is undetermined. CDR1 is SGHAT, CDR2 FQNNGV, per germline. The CDR3 has 13 residues. The chain's CDR3 is CTSSFWRDTEAFF. In DNA form, the CDR3 reads TGTACCAGCAGCTTCTGGCGGGACACTGAAGCTTTCTTT. Based on the CDR3 plus reference TRBV11-2 and TRBJ1-1, the full variable domain is EAGVAQSPRYKIIEKRQSVAFWCNPISGHATLYWYQQILGQGPKLLIQFQNNGVVDDSQLPKDRFSAERLKGVDSTLKIQPAKLEDSAVYLCTSSFWRDTEAFFGQGTRLTVV.

The chain is built from TRBV25-1 and TRBJ2-5, with a possible D match to TRBD2 (6 bases). Gene TRBJ2-1 matches the end of the DNA better, so the J call may be wrong. The CDR3 contains 14 residues. Germline assignment: CDR1 MGHDK and CDR2 SYGVNS. The CDR3 bases are TGTGCCAGCAGTGAATGGGGGACCCGGGGGACCCAGTTCTTC. Protein: CASSEWGTRGTQFF.

J is TRBJ1-2 and V is TRBV5-1, with no clear D. Germline values: CDR1 SGHRS, CDR2 YFSETQ. The CDR3 spans 18 residues. V was cut by 0 bases and J by 2 bases, with 20 bases left in between. DNA of the CDR3: TGCGCCAGCAGCTTGGCGCTAAAGAGTGAGGAAAAGAACTATGGCTACACCTTC. As protein: CASSLALKSEEKNYGYTF.

This chain connects TRBV7-9 to TRBJ2-5, with 12 bases lining up with TRBD2. This CDR3 is 15 amino acids long. CDR1 is SEHNR and CDR2 is FQNEAQ in the germline V gene (reference sequence). V lost 5 bases and J lost 3; bases outside the gene matches: 4. The CDR3 DNA sequence: TGTGCCAGCAGCCGACTAGCGGGGGAAAAAGAGACCCAGTACTTC. Amino acids: CASSRLAGEKETQYF.

The chain carries TRBV7-9 and TRBJ2-7, with a tentative D call TRBD1 (5 bases). The germline V gene encodes CDR1 SEHNR and CDR2 FQNEAQ (reference sequence). The CDR3 is made up of 16 amino acids. Between the trimmed V and J ends, which lost 4 bases and 2 bases, there was a span of 18 bases. CDR3 in DNA: TGTGCCAGCAGCTCCCAACGAACAGGTTTCCCCTACGAGCAGTACTTC. This encodes CASSSQRTGFPYEQYF.

This clonotype was observed a handful of times. The V gene is TRBV25-1, the J gene TRBJ1-2, with D unclear. The germline gives CDR1 MGHDK, CDR2 SYGVNS. Trimming left V 5 bases short and J 1 base short, with 14 bases between. This CDR3 spans 15 amino acids. The CDR3, as DNA: TGTGCCAGCAGTCCCTCTGGTCGAATTAACTATGGCTACACCTTC. As protein: CASSPSGRINYGYTF.

This clonotype was seen only a few times. V and J are TRBV29-1 and TRBJ2-2; D is uncertain. Trimming cost V 3 bases and J 1 base, with 3 bases left between them. Per germline, CDR1 SQVTM and CDR2 ANQGSEA. This CDR3 has 12 amino acids. The CDR3 sequence: CSVDKNTGELFF. CDR3 sequence (DNA): TGCAGCGTTGATAAGAACACCGGGGAGCTGTTTTTT.

This clonotype was detected a few times. The chain links TRBV6-5 to TRBJ1-1; no definite D call. Trimming took off 6 bases at V and 6 bases at J, with 11 bases between the two ends. The CDR3 totals 12 residues. Germline V gives CDR1 MNHEY, CDR2 SVGAGI. CDR3 protein: CASSTGGAEAFF. CDR3 coding DNA: TGTGCCAGCAGCACCGGTGGCGCTGAAGCTTTCTTT.

The chain couples TRBV20-1 to TRBJ2-1, with 8 positions matching TRBD2. The CDR3 has 13 residues. Germline values: CDR1 DFQATT, CDR2 SNEGSKA (reference sequence). Trimming at V came to 3 bases and at J to 7 bases, leaving 5 bases not matched to a gene. CDR3 protein: CSASRGGQNEQFF. In nucleotides, the CDR3 is TGCAGTGCTAGCCGGGGGGGCCAAAATGAGCAGTTCTTC.

This clonotype turned up a few times. The genes are TRBV15 and TRBJ2-7, with TRBD1 identical over 7 bases. V shed 3 bases and J 7 bases; nucleotides not matched to a gene: 15. Germline V lookup: CDR1 LNHNV, CDR2 YYDKDF (reference sequence). This CDR3 is built from 16 residues. CDR3 nucleotide sequence: TGTGCCACCAGCAGTATCGAAGTCAGGGGGTTGTTTGAGCAGTACTTC. Amino acid sequence: CATSSIEVRGLFEQYF.

The J gene is TRBJ1-2, the V gene TRBV5-5; maybe TRBD1 (5 bases). In germline, CDR1 is SGHKS, CDR2 YYEKEE (reference sequence). CDR3 length equals 14 residues. V lost 0 bases and J lost 4, with 10 bases in between. The CDR3 DNA reads TGTGCCAGCAGCTTGGCCCTAACAGGCTATGGCTACACCTTC. Translating it yields CASSLALTGYGYTF.

The V call is TRBV29-1, the J call TRBJ2-1; 10 nucleotides match TRBD2. The V segment lost 7 bases and the J segment 3 bases; nucleotides outside the gene matches: 6. From germline, CDR1 is SQVTM and CDR2 ANQGSEA. This CDR3 contains 14 residues. The CDR3: CSADRTSGYNEQFF. In DNA, the CDR3 is TGCAGCGCCGATCGGACTAGCGGCTACAATGAGCAGTTCTTC.

This sequence joins TRBV10-3 and TRBJ2-7; no clear D gene. Germline loops: CDR1 ENHRY, CDR2 SYGVKD. The CDR3 sequence is 14 residues long. V was cut by 3 bases and J by 3 bases, with 12 bases left in between. The CDR3 spells CAISDPGLSYEQYF. Here the CDR3 DNA reads TGTGCCATCAGTGACCCCGGGCTAAGCTACGAGCAGTACTTC.

The chain uses TRBV5-1 and TRBJ2-7, with 7 bases aligning to TRBD1. V lost 6 bases to trimming and J lost 3 bases; unmatched junction nucleotides: 6. Germline CDR1 reads SGHRS; CDR2 reads YFSETQ. The CDR3 length is 13 residues. CDR3 nucleotides: TGCGCCAGCACGGGGACAGCTATCTACGAGCAGTACTTC. Its translation: CASTGTAIYEQYF.

The chain recombines TRBV21-1 with TRBJ1-1; whether TRBD1, the table's D call, matches the DNA was not checked. TRBV21-1 is given as a pseudogene. The CDR3 is 15 residues long. The CDR3 loop reads CASSNPRQGWPEAFF. The CDR3, as DNA: TGTGCCAGCAGCAATCCCCGACAGGGGTGGCCTGAAGCTTTCTTT.

This chain connects TRBV20-1 to TRBJ2-7; D is ambiguous. The DNA end is more similar to TRBJ2-4, so the J call may be wrong. The CDR3 totals 12 residues. The germline V gene has CDR1 DFQATT and CDR2 SNEGSKA (reference sequence). The CDR3 loop is CSAREESDIQYF. The CDR3 DNA reads TGCAGTGCTAGAGAGGAAAGCGACATTCAGTACTTC.

The chain joins TRBV12-3 or TRBV12-4 to TRBJ2-5; TRBD2 might be the D (5 bases). V lost 5 bases to trimming and J lost 3 bases, with 19 bases between them. The CDR3 totals 16 residues. The chain's CDR3 is CASSPTLGELEETQYF. The DNA for the CDR3 is TGTGCCAGCAGTCCCACACTTGGGGAGTTGGAAGAGACCCAGTACTTC.

This chain connects TRBV6-2 or TRBV6-3 to TRBJ2-3; D ambiguous. Trimming removed 0 bases from V and 0 bases from J, with 10 bases in between. This CDR3 is 16 amino acids long. CDR1 is MNHEY, CDR2 SVGEGT, per germline. The chain's CDR3 is CASSYSGGTSTDTQYF. The CDR3 nucleotides are TGTGCCAGCAGTTACTCTGGTGGTACTAGCACAGATACGCAGTATTTT.

This clonotype was seen a handful of times. The J gene is TRBJ2-1, the V gene TRBV4-3; D not certain. Trimming cost V 3 bases and J 7 bases, with 16 bases left between them. The CDR3 has 15 residues. In germline, CDR1 is LGHNA, CDR2 YSLEER. Written as DNA, the CDR3 is TGCGCCAGCAGCCACGGTCCTAACGCCCCTAATGAGCAGTTCTTC. It encodes CASSHGPNAPNEQFF.

This clonotype occurred a few times. A read error may be the cause here, since a much bigger clone is one base away. The chain links TRBV28 to TRBJ2-7, with D hard to call. CDR1 and CDR2 from the germline V gene are MDHEN and SYDVKM. Trimming removed 0 bases at V and 2 bases at J, with 2 bases between. This CDR3 has 12 residues. For the CDR3, the DNA is TGTGCCAGCAGTTTATGGCCCTACGAGCAGTACTTC. Its translation is CASSLWPYEQYF. Full variable domain (missing parts from reference TRBV28 and TRBJ2-7): DVKVTQSSRYLVKRTGEKVFLECVQDMDHENMFWYRQDPGLGLRLIYFSYDVKMKEKGDIPEGYSVSREKKERFSLILESASTNQTSMYLCASSLWPYEQYFGPGTRLTVT.

There are a few counts of this clonotype. This chain joins TRBV7-9 and TRBJ2-7, with D possibly matching TRBD2 (6 bases). Trimming pared 0 bases from V and 0 bases from J, leaving 12 bases between. Germline lookup yields CDR1 SEHNR and CDR2 FQNEAQ (reference sequence). The CDR3 runs 16 residues. The CDR3 loop is CASSLAASASSYEQYF. The CDR3 DNA reads as TGTGCCAGCAGCTTAGCTGCTAGCGCGAGCTCCTACGAGCAGTACTTC.

This clonotype has a handful of counts. The chain couples TRBV12-3 or TRBV12-4 to TRBJ2-4, with 8 nucleotides matching TRBD1. With 3 bases clipped from V and 8 bases from J, the junction kept 6 bases outside the gene matches. CDR3 length: 14 residues. CDR3 region: CASSLTDRVDIQYF. CDR3 in DNA: TGTGCCAGCAGTTTGACGGACAGGGTGGACATTCAGTACTTC.

This clonotype was picked up many times. This rearrangement joins TRBV20-1 to TRBJ1-5, with 8 bases lining up with TRBD1. J was trimmed by 4 bases and V by 0 bases; bases with no gene match: 5. The CDR3 is 15 amino acids. Germline CDR1 is DFQATT and CDR2 is SNEGSKA (reference sequence). CDR3 DNA: TGCAGTGCTAGAGATTCCAACAGGGGGAATCAGCCCCAGCATTTT. Protein: CSARDSNRGNQPQHF.

The genes are TRBV12-3 or TRBV12-4 and TRBJ1-1, with 7 bases that match TRBD1. The junction had 12 bases not matched to a gene; V was cut back by 10 bases and J by 10 bases. The CDR3 is 12 amino acids. As DNA, the CDR3 is TGTGCCACCAACAAGGGGACAGTCGGAGCTTTCTTT. Residues: CATNKGTVGAFF.

This clonotype was recorded once. This chain connects TRBV15 to TRBJ1-1; TRBD1 is a possible D gene (5 bases). V was shortened by 0 bases and J by 7 bases, with 9 bases between the two germline ends. Germline V gene data show CDR1 as LNHNV and CDR2 as YYDKDF (reference sequence). The CDR3 runs 13 residues. The CDR3: CATSRDRDREAFF. CDR3 in DNA: TGTGCCACCAGCAGAGACCGGGACCGTGAAGCTTTCTTT. The full variable domain, its missing parts supplied by reference TRBV15 and TRBJ1-1, is DAMVIQNPRYQVTQFGKPVTLSCSQTLNHNVMYWYQQKSSQAPKLLFHYYDKDFNNEADTPDNFQSRRPNTSFCFLDIRSPGLGDTAMYLCATSRDRDREAFFGQGTRLTVV.

This chain joins TRBV7-9 and TRBJ2-5, with a possible D match to TRBD1 (6 bases). The CDR3 sequence is 12 residues long. V was clipped by 4 bases and J by 5 bases, with 8 bases between them. In germline, CDR1 is SEHNR, CDR2 FQNEAQ (reference sequence). The CDR3: CASSWDMETQYF. The CDR3 DNA is TGTGCCAGCAGCTGGGACATGGAGACCCAGTACTTC.